This TCR beta chain was recorded in a study of PD-L1 blockade in urothelial cancer. This CDR3 is built from 15 residues. V was cut by 4 bases and J by 3 bases, with 12 bases left in between. From germline, CDR1 is LGHNA and CDR2 YSLEER. Time point here: peripheral blood 6 weeks after treatment start. The study enrolled patients with locally advanced or metastatic urothelial carcinoma. Some clones are missing from TCRdb's copy, which holds only in-frame ones; the method was immunoSEQ multiplex PCR. The top ten clones hold around 3.5% of a sample with 29,000 or so clones, around 80% of them seen once. This clone is medium-sized in the sample.

The source material was PBMCs, sampled around atezolizumab (anti-PD-L1) treatment. The TCR was taken from a man between 65 and 85 years old with urothelial cancer. The chain joins TRBV4-3 to TRBJ2-2; a possible D gene is TRBD1 (6 bases). The CDR3 coding sequence is TGCGCCAGCAGCCGCGAAAGGACAGACACCGGGGAGCTGTTTTTT. Protein product: CASSRERTDTGELFF.